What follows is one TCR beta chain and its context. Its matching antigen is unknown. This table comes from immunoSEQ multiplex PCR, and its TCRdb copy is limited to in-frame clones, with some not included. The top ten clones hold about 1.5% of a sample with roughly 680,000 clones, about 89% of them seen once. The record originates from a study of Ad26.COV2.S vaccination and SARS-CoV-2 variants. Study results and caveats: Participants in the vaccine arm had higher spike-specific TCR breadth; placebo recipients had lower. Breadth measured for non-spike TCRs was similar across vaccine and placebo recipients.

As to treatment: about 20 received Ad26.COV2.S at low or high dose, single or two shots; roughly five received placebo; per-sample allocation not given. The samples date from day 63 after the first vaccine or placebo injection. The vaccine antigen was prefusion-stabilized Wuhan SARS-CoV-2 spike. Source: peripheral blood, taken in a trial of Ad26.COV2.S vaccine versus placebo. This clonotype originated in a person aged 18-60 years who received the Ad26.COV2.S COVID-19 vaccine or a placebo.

The CDR3: CAWRQGSGYEQYF. CDR3 nucleotide sequence: TGTGCCTGGAGACAGGGGAGTGGCTACGAGCAGTACTTC. The chain couples TRBV30 to TRBJ2-7, with 7 bases lining up with TRBD1. The V and J ends lost 3 bases and 3 bases, in that order; junction bases with no gene match: 5. The CDR3 consists of 13 residues. CDR1 and CDR2 from the germline V gene are GTSNPN and SVGIG (reference sequence). The variable domain in full, with the rest retrieved from reference TRBV30 and TRBJ2-7, is SQTIHQWPATLVQPVGSPLSLECTVEGTSNPNLYWYRQAAGRGLQLLFYSVGIGQISSEVPQNLSASRPQDRQFILSSKKLLLSDSGFYLCAWRQGSGYEQYFGPGTRLTVT.